These 8 T cell receptor delta chains were sequenced from one sample in a study of γδ T cells in repeated Plasmodium falciparum infection. TCRdb made new clone calls on the multiplex PCR reads using CATT. Of 75,000 to 100,000 delta-chain clones in the sample, 1.4% to 1.5% were seen once. Vgamma9/Vdelta2+ and Vdelta2-negative gammadelta T cells were flow-sorted from PBMC for bulk sequencing. The sequencing sample was made of gamma-delta T cells from blood. The receptors stem from a pool of human donors (malaria-infected and uninfected, not separated).

This clone was detected a few times. Translating this DNA gives a protein that differs at residue 7 from the TCRdb one, which belongs to a much larger clone; a read error is likely, and the protein shown is this translation. This rearrangement joins TRDV1 to TRDJ1; 7 nucleotides agree with TRDD3. The J gene, absent from TCRdb, was called here by matching the DNA to germline. There are 22 residues in the CDR3. CDR1 and CDR2 from the germline V gene are TSWWSYY and QGS. The ends lost 1 base at V and 3 bases at J; junction bases unmatched: 26. CDR3 sequence: CALGEQNRWSGSYWGLPDKLIF. CDR3 nucleotide sequence: TGTGCTCTTGGGGAACAAAATCGATGGTCGGGTTCATACTGGGGATTACCCGATAAACTCATCTTT.

About this clone: TCRdb shows a much larger clone's protein in place of this DNA's translation, and the two differ at residue 10, likely through a read error; the protein shown is translated from the DNA. The chain links TRDV2 to TRDJ1; 10 bases fit TRDD3. The J gene is absent in TCRdb and was assigned here via DNA matching to germline. The V gene's germline CDR1 is GEAIGNYY and CDR2 EKD. There are 16 residues in the CDR3. V trimming: 0 bases; J trimming: 1 base; junction bases outside the gene matches: 4. CDR3 sequence (DNA): TGTGCCTGTGACACCGTGGGGGATACCCTCACCGATAAACTCATCTTT. Protein sequence: CACDTVGDTLTDKLIF.

This clone has at least ten counts. This sequence joins TRDV1 and TRDJ1; D gene unclear. CDR1 is TSWWSYY, CDR2 QGS, per germline. V lost 0 bases to trimming and J lost 0 bases, with 11 bases between them. This CDR3 spans 16 amino acids. CDR3 residues: CALGELTPLYTDKLIF. CDR3 bases: TGTGCTCTTGGGGAACTAACCCCCCTTTACACCGATAAACTCATCTTT.

This clone was observed a handful of times. The mismatch at residue 11 between this DNA's translation and the TCRdb protein of a much larger clone likely reflects a read error; the protein shown is translated from the DNA. DNA of the CDR3: TGTGCCTCTACCTGGTCCCCGTATCGTAGGGATACCGATAAACTCATCTTT. Its translation is CASTWSPYRRDTDKLIF. The V call is TRDV3, the J call TRDJ1; D is possibly TRDD3 (5 bases). V lost 4 bases, J lost 2 bases, and 26 bases lay in between. Looked up from germline, CDR1 is TVYSNPD and CDR2 is GDNSRS (reference sequence). This CDR3 region has 17 residues.

Points on this clone: Given a far larger clone just one base away, this is likely a sequencing read error. Other DNA sequences in this specimen translate into the identical CDR3. No J gene call was made, and the V gene is TRDV1. Germline V lookup: CDR1 TSWWSYY, CDR2 QGS. CDR3 size: 12 residues. The CDR3 region is CALGDPKGELIF. DNA for the CDR3: TGTGCTCTTGGGGATCCCAAGGGGGAACTCATCTTC.

In regard to this clone: The protein TCRdb lists belongs to a much larger clone and differs from this DNA's translation at residue 14, which points to a read error; the protein shown is made from the DNA. Written as DNA, the CDR3 is TGTGCTCTTGGGGAATACACCTACGTTTGGGTTTACACCGGTAAACTCATCTTT. Translated: CALGEYTYVWVYTGKLIF. The V gene is TRDV1, the J gene TRDJ1, with D perhaps TRDD2 (5 bases). Per the germline V gene, CDR1 is TSWWSYY and CDR2 is QGS. The CDR3 is made up of 18 amino acids.

This clone was observed many times. This sequence joins TRDV1 and TRDJ2; the match to TRDD2 covers 7 bases. Germline V gene lookup returns CDR1 TSWWSYY and CDR2 QGS. Trimming took 5 bases from V and 4 from J; bases not matched to a gene: 28. The CDR3 consists of 22 residues. CDR3: CALGLRGLPIYWTNLATAQLFF. For the CDR3, the DNA is TGTGCTCTTGGGCTTAGGGGACTTCCTATATACTGGACTAACCTGGCGACAGCACAACTCTTCTTT.

This clone was observed a handful of times. A read error may explain this, as a much larger clone is one base away. The V and J genes are TRDV1 and TRDJ1; D remains ambiguous. The J gene, missing from TCRdb, was assigned here through DNA to germline matching. Trimming cost V 2 bases and J 0 bases, with 19 bases left between them. The length of the CDR3 is 18 residues. Per the germline V gene, CDR1 is TSWWSYY and CDR2 is QGS. The CDR3 is CALGEAGGAYPHTDKLIF. The CDR3 bases are TGTGCTCTTGGGGAAGCTGGCGGGGCGTACCCCCACACCGATAAACTCATCTTT.